The 26 T cell receptor beta chains below come from one sample, sequenced in a study of regulatory T cells in long-lasting Graves disease. The time point was: newly diagnosed GD, antithyroid drugs for less than 3 months. The TCR library was made from RNA extracted from PBMCs. With iRepertoire HTBI primers and Arm-PCR of CDR3 regions, TCR beta libraries were built. TCRdb used MiXCR to reprocess the multiplex PCR reads, holding one entry per CDR3 protein. The data show roughly 350,000 distinct CDR3 sequences, 15% to 20% seen once. The sample was also linked to a second study, of T cells in Graves' hyperthyroidism and ophthalmopathy.

Sequencing was performed on peripheral blood mononuclear cells (PBMCs), taken at new diagnosis, from a patient treated with antithyroid drugs. These receptors were collected from a woman aged 18-29 years with Graves disease.

This clonotype was counted ten times or more. The chain is built from TRBV30 and TRBJ2-1; D ambiguous. CDR1 GTSNPN and CDR2 SVGIG come from the germline V gene (reference sequence). V dropped 2 bases and J dropped 5 bases, with 10 bases sitting between them. This CDR3 has 13 residues. The CDR3 nucleotides read TGTGCCTGGAGTCGTCGGGCGGACAATGAGCAGTTCTTC. Translated, it gives CAWSRRADNEQFF. Combining the CDR3 with reference TRBV30 and TRBJ2-1 gives the whole variable domain SQTIHQWPATLVQPVGSPLSLECTVEGTSNPNLYWYRQAAGRGLQLLFYSVGIGQISSEVPQNLSASRPQDRQFILSSKKLLLSDSGFYLCAWSRRADNEQFFGPGTRLTVL.

The chain has TRBV10-3 and TRBJ2-7; 8 bases line up with TRBD2. The CDR3 contains 13 residues. Germline trimming cut 4 bases from V and 3 bases from J; bases unmatched to any gene: 2. Germline loops: CDR1 ENHRY, CDR2 SYGVKD. CDR3 amino acids: CAISVAGGYEQYF. The DNA for the CDR3 is TGTGCCATCAGTGTGGCGGGAGGCTACGAGCAGTACTTC.

This clonotype was counted many times. V and J are TRBV2 and TRBJ1-2; 7 nucleotides agree with TRBD1. CDR1 and CDR2 (germline): SNHLY, FYNNEI. This CDR3 has 12 amino acids. Unmatched junction bases numbered 2, after V lost 7 bases and J lost 3 bases. The DNA of the CDR3 is TGTGCCAGCATGGGGACAGACTATGGCTACACCTTC. Its translation is CASMGTDYGYTF.

The chain combines TRBV4-1 with TRBJ2-3, with 9 bases lining up with TRBD2. The CDR3 is 16 residues long. Trimming removed 2 bases from V and 7 bases from J; junction bases left unmatched: 10. Germline lookup yields CDR1 MGHRA and CDR2 YSYEKL. CDR3 residues: CASSQPSRTSAHTQYF. CDR3 bases: TGCGCCAGCAGCCAACCTAGTCGGACTAGCGCCCATACGCAGTATTTT.

This clonotype was observed a few times. The rearrangement uses TRBV20-1 and TRBJ1-6, with D maybe TRBD1 (6 bases). CDR1 and CDR2 from the germline V gene are DFQATT and SNEGSKA (reference sequence). V lost 6 bases, J lost 9 bases, and 21 bases lay in between. The length of the CDR3 is 15 residues. Here the CDR3 reads CSAGAQVVLGSPLHF. The DNA of the CDR3 is TGCAGTGCGGGGGCACAGGTAGTTCTTGGTTCACCCCTCCACTTT.

This clonotype was observed at least ten times. J is TRBJ1-2 and V is TRBV28, with D possibly being TRBD1 (6 bases). The germline V gene encodes CDR1 MDHEN and CDR2 SYDVKM. Trimming cost V 6 bases and J 4 bases, with 21 bases left between them. The CDR3 has 16 residues. The CDR3 bases are TGTGCCAGCAGCCCAGGTGGGGGGCGAATCCGCTATGGCTACACCTTC. This translates into CASSPGGGRIRYGYTF.

This clonotype was detected many times. The rearrangement joins TRBV27 to TRBJ2-5; D possibly corresponds to TRBD2 (6 bases). Trimming stripped 5 bases from V and 2 bases from J, with 18 bases between. This CDR3 is built from 16 residues. Per germline, CDR1 MNHEY and CDR2 SMNVEV (reference sequence). In nucleotides, the CDR3 is TGTGCCAGCAGTCCCGGGGGAGGTGGCGTTCAAGAGACCCAGTACTTC. Residues: CASSPGGGGVQETQYF.

The rearrangement uses TRBV7-9 and TRBJ2-3, with 9 bases fitting TRBD2. Germline CDR1 reads SEHNR; CDR2 reads FQNEAQ (reference sequence). The length of the CDR3 is 15 residues. The V and J ends lost 11 bases and 3 bases, in that order; junction bases with no gene match: 12. The DNA for the CDR3 is TGTGCCTGCACCGGACTAGCGATTAGAACAGATACGCAGTATTTT. It yields the protein CACTGLAIRTDTQYF.

CDR3 region: CASSQTGGRENIQYF. The CDR3 region has the DNA TGTGCCAGCAGCCAAACAGGGGGCCGGGAAAACATTCAGTACTTC. The genes are TRBV4-2 and TRBJ2-4, with 9 bases lining up with TRBD1. This CDR3 is built from 15 residues. Looked up from germline, CDR1 is LGHNA and CDR2 is YNFKEQ. With V trimmed by 2 bases and J by 5 bases, 4 bases remained unmatched.

This clonotype has ten or more counts. V is TRBV20-1 and J is TRBJ1-5; D not certain. This CDR3 is 14 amino acids long. The V end was cut by 2 bases, the J end by 0 bases, with 8 bases between. Germline loops: CDR1 DFQATT, CDR2 SNEGSKA (reference sequence). Here the CDR3 reads CSARRQTSNQPQHF. The DNA for the CDR3 is TGCAGTGCTAGACGCCAGACTAGCAATCAGCCCCAGCATTTT.

This clonotype was detected many times. The chain combines TRBV6-1 with TRBJ1-2, with 9 bases fitting TRBD1. Germline CDR1 and CDR2: MNHNS and SASEGT. Losses at the gene ends were 7 bases for V and 2 bases for J; bases not matched to a gene: 2. The CDR3 length is 13 residues. This CDR3 is CASTDRGNYGYTF. In nucleotides, the CDR3 is TGTGCCAGCACGGACAGGGGAAACTATGGCTACACCTTC.

This clonotype was observed many times. The chain is built from TRBV5-1 and TRBJ1-1; 9 nucleotides line up with TRBD1. The trim removed 3 bases at V and 1 base at J, leaving 4 bases unmatched. The CDR3 is 15 amino acids. Germline lookup yields CDR1 SGHRS and CDR2 YFSETQ. The CDR3 DNA is TGCGCCAGCAGCTACAGGGGGCGAACGAACACTGAAGCTTTCTTT. It specifies CASSYRGRTNTEAFF.

DNA of the CDR3: TGTGCCAGTAGTATAGATCTGATCGGGACCCAGCATTTT. This gives the protein CASSIDLIGTQHF. The V and J genes are TRBV19 and TRBJ1-5; D remains unclear. CDR1 is LNHDA and CDR2 is SQIVND in the germline V gene (reference sequence). This CDR3 has 13 amino acids. Trimming pared 0 bases from V and 11 bases from J, leaving 11 bases between.

This clonotype came up a few times. This sequence joins TRBV6-1 and TRBJ1-4, with unresolved D. This CDR3 contains 12 residues. CDR1 and CDR2 from the germline V gene are MNHNS and SASEGT. The ends were cut back, 9 bases at V and 6 bases at J, with 11 bases in the middle. The CDR3 spells CASRTPHEKLFF. As DNA, the CDR3 is TGTGCCAGTAGAACCCCCCATGAAAAACTGTTTTTT.

The V call is TRBV4-1, the J call TRBJ2-3; 8 nucleotides agree with TRBD1. The germline V gene encodes CDR1 MGHRA and CDR2 YSYEKL. V was clipped by 3 bases and J by 4 bases; unmatched bases: 9. This CDR3 spans 16 amino acids. The CDR3 reads CASSHTRGLRPDTQYF. The CDR3 nucleotides read TGCGCCAGCAGCCATACCAGGGGGCTGCGCCCAGATACGCAGTATTTT.

Note on this clonotype: With only one base between it and a far larger clone, this is likely a read error. The missing conserved phenylalanine or tryptophan at the end of this CDR3 makes a read error likely. The V and J genes are TRBV12-3 or TRBV12-4 and TRBJ1-5; D perhaps matches TRBD1 (5 bases). CDR3 length: 14 residues. With 6 bases removed from V and 6 bases from J, the gap between germline ends came to 15 bases. CDR3 DNA sequence: TGTGCCAGCAGCCCCTCTAGTGGGGGTCAGCCCCAGCATTCT. Its protein product is CASSPSSGGQPQHS.

This clonotype was seen repeatedly, ten times or more. The genes are TRBV6-2 or TRBV6-3 and TRBJ2-7; TRBD1 matches 11 bases. J lost 4 bases, V lost 2 bases, and 7 bases had no gene match. CDR1 and CDR2 from the germline V gene are MNHEY and SVGEGT. This CDR3 spans 16 amino acids. The CDR3 here is CASSYTRTGGQYEQYF. In nucleotides, the CDR3 is TGTGCCAGCAGTTACACCCGGACAGGGGGCCAGTACGAGCAGTACTTC.

As for this clonotype: This could be a read error, since a much larger clone is one nucleotide away. V usage is TRBV7-2 and J usage is TRBJ1-6; 10 bases align to TRBD1. Trimming removed 4 bases from V and 8 bases from J; junction bases left unmatched: 2. This CDR3 region has 14 residues. The germline gives CDR1 SGHTA, CDR2 FQGNSA. The DNA for the CDR3 is TGTGCCAGCAGCTCCGGGACAGGGGATTCACCCCTCCACTTT. Translated, it gives CASSSGTGDSPLHF.

This clonotype was seen repeatedly, ten times or more. The chain links TRBV5-1 to TRBJ2-4; maybe TRBD2 (7 bases). Germline V gene sequence: CDR1 SGHRS, CDR2 YFSETQ. There are 14 residues in the CDR3. V was shortened by 7 bases and J by 6 bases, with 17 bases between the two germline ends. CDR3 in DNA: TGCGCCAGCGGAGGGGGGGACGGACCAAACATTCAGTACTTC. Its translation: CASGGGDGPNIQYF.

This clonotype was counted at least ten times. The chain carries TRBV7-9 and TRBJ2-7; D is unclear. Looked up from germline, CDR1 is SEHNR and CDR2 is FQNEAQ (reference sequence). V shed 6 bases and J shed 2 bases, with 14 bases lying between them. The CDR3 loop spans 14 amino acids. The CDR3 spells CASSSVNSTYEQYF. The CDR3 DNA reads TGTGCCAGCAGTTCAGTAAATTCCACCTACGAGCAGTACTTC.

This clonotype was counted a few times. CDR3: CASSYTNTEAFF. Written as DNA, the CDR3 is TGTGCCAGCAGTTACACAAACACTGAAGCTTTCTTT. The rearrangement uses TRBV6-5 and TRBJ1-1; D call uncertain. CDR1 and CDR2 (germline): MNHEY, SVGAGI. The V and J ends lost 2 bases and 2 bases respectively, with 3 bases between them. The CDR3 is made up of 12 amino acids.

The V call is TRBV29-1, the J call TRBJ1-1, with D unclear. The CDR3 is made up of 11 amino acids. Deletions cut 7 bases from V and 0 bases from J, with 6 bases between. CDR1 and CDR2 (germline): SQVTM, ANQGSEA. The CDR3 DNA follows: TGCAGCGGGGGTCTGAACACTGAAGCTTTCTTT. Its translation is CSGGLNTEAFF. Full variable domain (remainder filled in from reference TRBV29-1 and TRBJ1-1): SAVISQKPSRDICQRGTSLTIQCQVDSQVTMMFWYRQQPGQSLTLIATANQGSEATYESGFVIDKFPISRPNLTFSTLTVSNMSPEDSSIYLCSGGLNTEAFFGQGTRLTVV.

The chain links TRBV7-2 to TRBJ2-2; D is unclear. This CDR3 comprises 14 residues. V lost 1 base, J lost 5 bases, and 8 bases lay in between. The germline V gene has CDR1 SGHTA and CDR2 FQGNSA. The CDR3 loop reads CASSLVGWTGELFF. As DNA, the CDR3 is TGTGCCAGCAGCTTAGTTGGTTGGACCGGGGAGCTGTTTTTT.

This clonotype was counted only a few times. The chain recombines TRBV6-1 with TRBJ1-5, with 10 bases matching TRBD1. CDR3 length equals 15 residues. V trimming: 7 bases; J trimming: 6 bases; junction bases outside the gene matches: 9. Germline V gene sequence: CDR1 MNHNS, CDR2 SASEGT. CDR3 loop: CASIWTGGVSQPQHF. DNA for the CDR3: TGTGCCAGCATTTGGACAGGGGGAGTAAGTCAGCCCCAGCATTTT.

The chain employs TRBV20-1 and TRBJ2-7; 12 nucleotides align to TRBD2. The ends lost 0 bases at V and 5 bases at J; junction bases unmatched: 11. The CDR3 is made up of 17 amino acids. Germline V gives CDR1 DFQATT, CDR2 SNEGSKA (reference sequence). The DNA of the CDR3 is TGCAGTGCTAGAGACCGACTAGCGGGGGTTGTGTTCGACGAGCAGTACTTC. Residues: CSARDRLAGVVFDEQYF.

This clonotype has ten or more counts. This chain joins TRBV6-2 or TRBV6-3 and TRBJ2-3, with no clear D. Germline V gene data show CDR1 as MNHEY and CDR2 as SVGEGT. The CDR3 has 14 residues. Deletions cut 2 bases from V and 2 bases from J, with 8 bases between. In DNA form, the CDR3 reads TGTGCCAGCAGTTACCGCCTATACACAGATACGCAGTATTTT. This gives the protein CASSYRLYTDTQYF.